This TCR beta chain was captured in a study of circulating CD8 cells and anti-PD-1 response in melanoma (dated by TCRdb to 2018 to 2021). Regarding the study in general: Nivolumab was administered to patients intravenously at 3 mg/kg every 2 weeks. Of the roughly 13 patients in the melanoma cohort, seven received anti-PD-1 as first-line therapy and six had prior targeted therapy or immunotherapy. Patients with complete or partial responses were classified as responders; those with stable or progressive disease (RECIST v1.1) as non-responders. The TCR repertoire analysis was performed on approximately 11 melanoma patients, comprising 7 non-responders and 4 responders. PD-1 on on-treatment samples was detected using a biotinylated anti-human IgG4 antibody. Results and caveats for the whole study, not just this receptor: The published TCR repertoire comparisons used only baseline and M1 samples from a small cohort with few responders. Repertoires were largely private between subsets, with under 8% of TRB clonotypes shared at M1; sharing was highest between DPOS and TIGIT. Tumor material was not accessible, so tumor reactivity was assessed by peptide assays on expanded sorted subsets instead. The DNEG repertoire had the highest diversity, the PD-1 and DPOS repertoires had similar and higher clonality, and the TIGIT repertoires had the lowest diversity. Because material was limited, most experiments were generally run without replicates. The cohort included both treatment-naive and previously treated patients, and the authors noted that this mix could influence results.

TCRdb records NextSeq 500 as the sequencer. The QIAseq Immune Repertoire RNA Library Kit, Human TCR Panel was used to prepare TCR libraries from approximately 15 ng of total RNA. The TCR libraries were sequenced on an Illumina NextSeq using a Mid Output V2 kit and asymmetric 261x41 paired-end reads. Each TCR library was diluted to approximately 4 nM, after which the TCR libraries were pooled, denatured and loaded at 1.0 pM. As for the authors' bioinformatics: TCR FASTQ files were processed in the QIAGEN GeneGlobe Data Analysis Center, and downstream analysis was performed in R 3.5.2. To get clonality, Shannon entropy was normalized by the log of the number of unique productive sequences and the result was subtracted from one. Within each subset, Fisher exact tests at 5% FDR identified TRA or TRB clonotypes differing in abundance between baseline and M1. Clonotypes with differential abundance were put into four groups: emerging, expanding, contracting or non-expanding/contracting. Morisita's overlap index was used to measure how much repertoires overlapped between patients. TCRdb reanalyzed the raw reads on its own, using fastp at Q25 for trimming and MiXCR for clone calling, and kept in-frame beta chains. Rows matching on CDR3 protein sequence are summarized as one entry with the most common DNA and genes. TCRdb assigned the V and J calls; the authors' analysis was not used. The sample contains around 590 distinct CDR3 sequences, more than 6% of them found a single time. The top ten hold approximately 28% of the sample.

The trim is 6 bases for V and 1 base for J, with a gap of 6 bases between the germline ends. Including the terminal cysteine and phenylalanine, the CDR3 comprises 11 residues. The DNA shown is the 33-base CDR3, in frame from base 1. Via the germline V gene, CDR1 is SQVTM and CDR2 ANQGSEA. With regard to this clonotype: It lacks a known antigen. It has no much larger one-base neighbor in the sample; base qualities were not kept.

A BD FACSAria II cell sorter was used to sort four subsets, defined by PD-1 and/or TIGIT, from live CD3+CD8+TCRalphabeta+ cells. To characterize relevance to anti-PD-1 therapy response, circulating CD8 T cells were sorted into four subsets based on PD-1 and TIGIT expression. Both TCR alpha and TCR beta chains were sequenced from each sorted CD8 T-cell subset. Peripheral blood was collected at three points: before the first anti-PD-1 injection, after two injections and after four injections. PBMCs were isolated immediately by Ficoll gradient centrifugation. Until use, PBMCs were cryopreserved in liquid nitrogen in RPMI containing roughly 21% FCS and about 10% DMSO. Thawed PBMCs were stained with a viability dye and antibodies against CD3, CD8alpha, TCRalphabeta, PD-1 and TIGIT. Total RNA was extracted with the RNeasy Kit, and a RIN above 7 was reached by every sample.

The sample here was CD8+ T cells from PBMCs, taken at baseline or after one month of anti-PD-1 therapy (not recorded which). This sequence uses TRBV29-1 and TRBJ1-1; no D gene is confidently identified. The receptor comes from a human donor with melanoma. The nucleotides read TGCAGCGTCCGCGCGAACACTGAAGCTTTCTTT. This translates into CSVRANTEAFF.